Below, 9 T cell receptor beta chains from the same sample are listed, as sequenced in a study of blood T cell repertoires in COVID-19 (dated by TCRdb to the early 2020s). Receptors were amplified or captured by the immunoSEQ multiplex PCR assay. TCRdb took this table from immuneACCESS and kept in-frame rearrangements with V and J called. Such tables lack part of the clones; where checked against another copy, unresolved V genes explain under half of the gap, and the rest is unexplained. The sample contains around 290,000 clones, over 75% of them found a single time. The ten largest clones represent 7.8% of the sample. Sequencing was performed on peripheral blood. Receptor source: a woman between 50 and 59 years old who had recovered from COVID-19.

The V call is TRBV3-1 (or the pseudogene TRBV3-2), the J call TRBJ2-5, with TRBD2 matching over 13 bases. The V gene's germline CDR1 is LGHDT and CDR2 YNNKEL (reference sequence). V lost 4 bases to trimming and J lost 2 bases; unmatched junction nucleotides: 7. The CDR3 consists of 17 residues. CDR3 amino acids: CASSLGLAGVLQETQYF. CDR3 nucleotides: TGTGCCAGCAGCCTCGGACTAGCGGGAGTTCTACAAGAGACCCAGTACTTC.

The chain joins TRBV12-3 or TRBV12-4 to TRBJ1-1, with TRBD1 matching over 7 bases. After removal of 5 bases from V and 6 bases from J, the junction contained 6 bases not matched to a gene. The CDR3 consists of 13 residues. Here the CDR3 DNA reads TGTGCCAGCAGTAGACAGGGAGGCGCTGAAGCTTTCTTT. Its protein product is CASSRQGGAEAFF.

The chain joins TRBV5-1 to TRBJ2-5, with 10 bases fitting TRBD2. There are 16 residues in the CDR3. The ends lost 3 bases at V and 4 bases at J; junction bases unmatched: 9. The germline CDR1 and CDR2 sequences are SGHRS and YFSETQ. The CDR3 DNA sequence: TGCGCCAGCAGCTATTTACCGGGACTAGCGACAGAGACCCAGTACTTC. It yields the protein CASSYLPGLATETQYF.

The rearrangement joins TRBV28 to TRBJ1-1, with 8 bases fitting TRBD1. The CDR3 has 17 amino acids. Per germline, CDR1 MDHEN and CDR2 SYDVKM. J was trimmed by 4 bases and V by 3 bases; bases with no gene match: 13. The CDR3 loop reads CASSFLGQGSFSTEAFF. As DNA, the CDR3 is TGTGCCAGCAGTTTCCTTGGACAGGGCTCCTTTTCCACTGAAGCTTTCTTT.

The CDR3 sequence is CASSLQGSAGAFF. The CDR3 DNA is TGTGCCAGCAGCTTACAGGGGAGCGCCGGAGCTTTCTTT. The V and J genes are TRBV7-9 and TRBJ1-1; D perhaps matches TRBD1 (6 bases). CDR3 length: 13 amino acids. V lost 2 bases and J lost 10, with 14 bases in between. The germline V gene has CDR1 SEHNR and CDR2 FQNEAQ (reference sequence).

CDR3 region: CASSVGQVDTEAFF. In DNA, the CDR3 is TGTGCCAGCAGCGTTGGACAGGTGGACACTGAAGCTTTCTTT. The V and J genes are TRBV9 and TRBJ1-1, with 7 bases matching TRBD1. The CDR3 has 14 residues. V was pared by 2 bases and J by 3 bases, with 4 bases of the junction left unmatched. The germline V gene encodes CDR1 SGDLS and CDR2 YYNGEE.

The genes are TRBV29-1 and TRBJ2-7; 9 bases match TRBD1. After removal of 6 bases from V and 1 base from J, the junction contained 10 bases not matched to a gene. Germline lookup yields CDR1 SQVTM and CDR2 ANQGSEA. CDR3 size: 15 residues. The CDR3: CSVRFRDRDSYEQYF. The CDR3 coding sequence is TGCAGCGTCCGATTCCGGGACAGGGATTCCTACGAGCAGTACTTC.

With respect to this clone: Germline and junction disagree at one end, which may indicate a read error. The chain has TRBV4-3 and TRBJ2-2, with 8 bases aligning to TRBD1. Germline-derived CDR1 and CDR2 are LGHNA and YSLEER. The CDR3 has 17 amino acids. The CDR3 DNA sequence: TGCGCCGGCAGCCAAGATCGGGGCAGGGGGCGCACCGGGGAGCTGTTTTTT. Encoded protein: CAGSQDRGRGRTGELFF.

The chain links TRBV5-1 to TRBJ2-3; 11 bases line up with TRBD1. The V gene end was trimmed by 2 bases and the J gene end by 0 bases; junction bases not matched to a gene: 8. This CDR3 has 18 residues. From germline, CDR1 is SGHRS and CDR2 YFSETQ. The CDR3: CASSFGQGAGSSTDTQYF. The CDR3 nucleotides read TGCGCCAGCAGCTTCGGACAGGGGGCCGGATCTAGCACAGATACGCAGTATTTT.